The present T cell receptor beta chain was sequenced within a study of quantifying T cell responses using KT2 cells. The wider study: cDNA was made from DNase-treated RNA using alpha and beta constant primers.

CDR3 length: 13 residues. Trimming left V 0 bases short and J 3 bases short, with 8 bases between. Germline V gene lookup returns CDR1 GTSNPN and CDR2 SVGIG (reference sequence). A single-stranded UMI oligo with SP2 sequence was ligated to cDNA 3' ends. First-round PCR used 3 to 4 cycles and beta primers RC1.1 and RC1.2 covering TRBC1 and TRBC2. TCRdb re-called the UMI-ligation and nested PCR reads through MiXCR, storing one row per CDR3 protein. The top ten clones hold less than 20% of a sample with about 30,000 distinct CDR3 sequences, less than 7.5% of them seen once. This TCR came from a human donor. The specimen sequenced was PBMCs spiked with cells of the T cell clone KT2. The chain carries TRBV30 and TRBJ1-1, with no clear D. The CDR3 region has the DNA TGTGCCTGGAGTGTCGGGGTCGACACTGAAGCTTTCTTT. Amino acids: CAWSVGVDTEAFF.